Presented here are 2 T cell receptor beta chains from one specimen sequenced in a study of blood T cells in healthy people across ages. A second PCR, run for roughly 6 to 11 cycles, used a sample-barcoded 5' primer plus a J-beta primer mix. TCRdb reprocessed the 5' RACE reads via MiXCR and lists one record per CDR3 protein. The sample lists fewer than 1,000,000 distinct CDR3 sequences, around 45% seen once, with roughly a fifth in the top ten. Specimen: blood. The receptor set was obtained from a man aged 55 to 69 in good health.

V is TRBV14 and J is TRBJ1-1, with no clear D. Per the germline V gene, CDR1 is SGHDN and CDR2 is FVKESK. This CDR3 is 14 amino acids long. The germline V and J ends were trimmed by 0 bases and 4 bases, with 9 bases remaining between them. In nucleotides, the CDR3 is TGTGCCAGCAGCCAAGAGAGCAGGACCACTGAAGCTTTCTTT. The encoded protein is CASSQESRTTEAFF.

This clonotype was picked up one time. V gene TRBV5-5 combines with J gene TRBJ2-7; D unresolved. The CDR3 consists of 14 residues. Between the trimmed V and J ends, which lost 1 base and 7 bases, there was a span of 15 bases. CDR1 SGHKS and CDR2 YYEKEE come from the germline V gene (reference sequence). CDR3 residues: CASSLRLTYNEQYF. CDR3 nucleotides: TGTGCCAGCAGCTTGAGGCTAACCTACAATGAGCAGTACTTC.